The sequence of this T cell receptor beta chain was determined in a study of Graves' ophthalmopathy and Graves' hyperthyroidism. Findings and caveats of the study: Forecasting of ophthalmopathy progression by the model achieved almost 71% sensitivity and roughly 75% specificity. Among thyroid clonotypes expanded above 0.001 frequency, most also appeared in blood.

Remarks on this clonotype: No antigen is known for it.

10 ml of fresh blood yielded the PBMCs by density gradient. Researchers took RNA transcripts and amplified TCR beta CDR3 regions from them. The workflow started with a first-round RT-PCR run with HTBI primers and then moved on to a second-round multiplex PCR. TCRdb ran MiXCR on the multiplex PCR reads and lists one entry per CDR3 protein. The table records about 240,000 distinct CDR3 sequences, 45% to 55% of them present only once. The CDR3 contains 13 residues. The germline gives CDR1 SGHTA, CDR2 FQGNSA. Trimming took 5 bases from V and 5 from J, leaving 9 bases between them. This receptor was taken from an adult man with Graves' ophthalmopathy. Sequenced input: peripheral blood. V usage is TRBV7-2 and J usage is TRBJ2-2; D not resolved. The CDR3 sequence is CASSQRRTGELFF. Here the CDR3 DNA reads TGTGCCAGCAGCCAAAGGAGAACCGGGGAGCTGTTTTTT.